The rows below give T cell receptor beta chains drawn from one sample of a study of blood T cell repertoires in COVID-19. Data came from immunoSEQ multiplex PCR; TCRdb stores just in-frame clones and leaves some out. The table has about 160,000 clones, 70% to 90% seen once. Sequencing was done on a sample of peripheral blood. These TCRs come from a woman aged 45-65 years with COVID-19, enrolled during active disease. CDR3s include the opening cysteine and the closing phenylalanine or tryptophan. D genes are given only for firm matches. Clone size is given for some rows only: seen once, a few or many times, or a class if the clone is expanded.

D	V	J	size	CDR3	DNA
.	TRBV7-9	TRBJ2-2	medium-sized	CASSPQGLDTGELFF	TGTGCCAGCAGCCCACAGGGTTTGGACACCGGGGAGCTGTTTTTT
.	TRBV14	TRBJ2-2	.	CASSSQGSGELFF	TGTGCCAGCAGCTCCCAGGGGAGCGGGGAGCTGTTTTTT
.	TRBV9	TRBJ2-5	few	CASSVGPRAQETQYF	TGTGCCAGCAGCGTTGGCCCGAGGGCCCAAGAGACCCAGTACTTC
.	TRBV9	TRBJ2-7	.	CASSVDWSYEQYF	TGTGCCAGCAGCGTAGACTGGTCCTACGAGCAGTACTTC
.	TRBV2	TRBJ1-5	.	CASSDSGFQPQHF	TGTGCCAGCAGTGATAGTGGTTTTCAGCCCCAGCATTTT
TRBD2	TRBV4-1	TRBJ2-3	once	CASSQEPQAGGWTDTQYF	TGCGCCAGCAGCCAAGAACCCCAAGCGGGGGGTTGGACAGATACGCAGTATTTT
TRBD2	TRBV7-9	TRBJ2-3	.	CASSPPGLAGGPSTDTQYF	TGTGCCAGCAGCCCACCAGGGCTAGCGGGGGGGCCGAGCACAGATACGCAGTATTTT
.	TRBV5-1	TRBJ2-3	.	CATDGGGPTDTQYF	TGCGCCACTGATGGGGGCGGGCCCACAGATACGCAGTATTTT
.	TRBV29-1	TRBJ2-7	.	CSVGQVSSYEQYF	TGCAGCGTTGGTCAGGTGAGCTCCTACGAGCAGTACTTC
TRBD1	TRBV7-9	TRBJ1-5	.	CASSALLDDRATGQPQHF	TGTGCCAGCAGCGCTCTACTTGACGACAGGGCCACGGGTCAGCCCCAGCATTTT
TRBD2	TRBV9	TRBJ2-5	.	CASSGWSGGPETQYF	TGTGCCAGCAGCGGGTGGTCGGGGGGGCCAGAGACCCAGTACTTC
.	TRBV6-2/TRBV6-3	TRBJ2-4	few	CASSPSGTKQYF	TGTGCCAGCAGTCCCTCGGGAACGAAACAGTACTTC
.	TRBV3-1/TRBV3-2	TRBJ2-1	.	CASSQVAGTLYNEQFF	TGTGCCAGCAGCCAAGTTGCGGGGACCCTTTACAATGAGCAGTTCTTC
.	TRBV12-5	TRBJ2-5	.	CASGLDTTPETQYF	TGTGCTAGTGGTTTAGATACTACCCCAGAGACCCAGTACTTC
.	TRBV6-5	TRBJ1-6	.	CASSLSQGNNSPLHF	TGTGCCAGCAGTTTATCGCAGGGTAATAATTCACCCCTCCACTTT
TRBD1	TRBV28	TRBJ2-2	few	CASGTGSSSATGELFF	TGTGCCAGCGGGACAGGGAGCTCATCCGCCACCGGGGAGCTGTTTTTT
.	TRBV30	TRBJ1-5	.	CAWSVPGNQPQHF	TGTGCCTGGAGTGTACCCGGTAACCAGCCCCAGCATTTT
TRBD1	TRBV7-3	TRBJ2-1	many	CASSPLGQGYNEQFF	TGTGCCAGCAGCCCTCTGGGACAGGGATACAATGAGCAGTTCTTC
TRBD1	TRBV19	TRBJ1-2	.	CASSTDRVGYGYTF	TGTGCCAGTAGTACCGACAGGGTAGGATATGGCTACACCTTC
.	TRBV5-3	TRBJ1-1	.	CARTGVNTEAFF	TGTGCCAGAACCGGGGTGAACACTGAAGCTTTCTTT
.	TRBV7-2	TRBJ2-7	.	CASSVPQGLPSYEQYF	TGTGCCAGCAGCGTTCCGCAGGGACTGCCCTCCTACGAGCAGTACTTC
TRBD1	TRBV9	TRBJ1-5	few	CASSGQGSGQPQHF	TGTGCCAGCAGCGGACAGGGTTCTGGTCAGCCCCAGCATTTT
TRBD2	TRBV30	TRBJ2-1	.	CAWSSGANNEQFF	TGTGCCTGGTCTAGCGGGGCAAACAATGAGCAGTTCTTC
.	TRBV3-1/TRBV3-2	TRBJ2-2	.	CASSSFTGSAGELFF	TGTGCCAGCAGCTCTTTTACAGGGTCGGCCGGGGAGCTGTTTTTT
.	TRBV5-4	TRBJ1-1	.	CASSFRDRNTEAFF	TGTGCCAGCAGCTTTAGAGACAGGAACACTGAAGCTTTCTTT
.	TRBV19	TRBJ2-2	.	CASSGRVGTGELFF	TGTGCCAGTAGTGGCAGGGTGGGCACCGGGGAGCTGTTTTTT
TRBD1	TRBV9	TRBJ1-1	.	CASSLTGGVMTEAFF	TGTGCCAGCAGCCTAACAGGGGGAGTAATGACTGAAGCTTTCTTT
.	TRBV18	TRBJ1-4	once	CASSPPSQANEKLFF	TGTGCCAGCTCACCACCGTCACAGGCTAATGAAAAACTGTTTTTT
.	TRBV5-1	TRBJ2-5	.	CASRTQVRETQYF	TGCGCCAGCAGGACCCAGGTCAGGGAGACCCAGTACTTC
TRBD1	TRBV7-2	TRBJ2-3	.	CASSWTGGEADTQYF	TGTGCCAGCAGCTGGACAGGGGGCGAGGCAGATACGCAGTATTTT
.	TRBV7-8	TRBJ2-2	.	CASSLSWQGNTGELFF	TGTGCCAGCAGCTTATCATGGCAGGGGAACACCGGGGAGCTGTTTTTT
.	TRBV11-3	TRBJ1-5	once	CASSLERGVGNQPQHF	TGTGCCAGCAGCTTAGAAAGGGGTGTGGGCAATCAGCCCCAGCATTTT
.	TRBV2	TRBJ2-3	.	CASSELRLATDTQYF	TGTGCCAGCAGTGAATTGCGATTAGCGACAGATACGCAGTATTTT
.	TRBV6-5	TRBJ2-5	once	CASSYSMAPRETQYF	TGTGCCAGCAGTTACTCGATGGCCCCGAGGGAGACCCAGTACTTC
.	TRBV12-5	TRBJ1-2	.	CASGRQTDYGYTF	TGTGCTAGTGGTCGACAAACCGACTATGGCTACACCTTC
TRBD1	TRBV19	TRBJ1-1	few	CASRNPGQGGAFF	TGTGCCAGTAGAAATCCGGGACAGGGGGGAGCTTTCTTT
.	TRBV4-1	TRBJ1-6	.	CASSQDQGWNSPLHF	TGCGCCAGCAGCCAAGATCAGGGGTGGAATTCACCCCTCCACTTT
TRBD2	TRBV5-6	TRBJ2-2	.	CASRKRGGRLTGELFF	TGTGCCAGCAGAAAGCGGGGGGGCCGACTCACCGGGGAGCTGTTTTTT
.	TRBV6-2/TRBV6-3	TRBJ1-1	.	CASSYSTTPNTEAFF	TGTGCCAGCAGTTACTCGACGACACCGAACACTGAAGCTTTCTTT
.	TRBV18	TRBJ1-5	.	CASSSDSMNQPQHF	TGTGCCAGCTCATCCGACAGTATGAATCAGCCCCAGCATTTT
.	TRBV3-1/TRBV3-2	TRBJ1-2	.	CASSPQGSYGYTF	TGTGCCAGCAGCCCACAGGGTTCGTATGGCTACACCTTC
TRBD1	TRBV27	TRBJ1-2	.	CASRQRQGDGYTF	TGTGCCAGCAGACAAAGACAGGGCGATGGCTACACCTTC
TRBD1	TRBV6-1	TRBJ1-6	.	CASSEARGQNSPLHF	TGTGCCAGCAGTGAAGCTCGGGGACAGAATTCACCCCTCCACTTT
.	TRBV11-3	TRBJ1-1	.	CASSLGAGSNTEAFF	TGTGCCAGCAGCTTAGGGGCGGGATCGAACACTGAAGCTTTCTTT